This T cell receptor (beta chain) was sequenced during a study of blood T cell repertoires in COVID-19. Study context: Collection of acute and convalescent COVID-19 samples took place in the United States, Italy and Spain. T cells, B-cell-depleted T cells, or PBMCs supplied cDNA or gDNA.

Original data processing: Quantification of nucleated cells was approximated via reference gene primer amplification. Produced via immunoSEQ multiplex PCR; TCRdb's table is partial and in-frame only. The V and J calls and clone size are taken from that table; D and trimming were inferred from the DNA. The table shows 240,000 or so clones, with 85% to 90% occurring only once. Trimming took 5 bases from V and 5 from J, leaving 17 bases between them. The length of the CDR3 is 15 residues. From germline, CDR1 is MDHEN and CDR2 SYDVKM. The origin of this receptor is a man aged 60 to 69 with acute or convalescent COVID-19. This rearrangement joins TRBV28 to TRBJ2-3; a weak D match, TRBD1 (7 bases). Sequenced: peripheral blood. Written as DNA, the CDR3 is TGTGCCAGCAGTCCCCAGGAGGGGGCCAAAGATACGCAGTATTTT. Translation: CASSPQEGAKDTQYF.